This TCR beta chain is from a study of blood T cell repertoires in COVID-19. Study summary: Donors in the United States, Italy and Spain gave samples during acute or convalescent COVID-19. T cells, B-cell-depleted T cells, or PBMCs provided the cDNA or gDNA that served as material.

The study counted Cohort 3 donors as recovered given two negative PCRs, clearance, or symptom resolution. The CDR3 totals 15 residues. V was pared by 2 bases and J by 4 bases, with 14 bases between. In germline, CDR1 is LNHDA, CDR2 SQIVND (reference sequence). Repertoires were generated with immunoSEQ multiplex PCR, while TCRdb's copy carries only in-frame clones and drops some. Of approximately 170,000 clones listed, 80% to 85% are singletons. The V gene is TRBV19, the J gene TRBJ1-2, with D possibly being TRBD1 (5 bases). The source material was PBMCs or T cells enriched from blood (not recorded which). The sequence came from a woman in her forties or fifties who had recovered from COVID-19. The CDR3 here is CASSIPPGGVYGYTF. CDR3 sequence (DNA): TGTGCCAGTAGTATACCCCCGGGGGGGGTCTATGGCTACACCTTC.